This TCR beta chain was identified during a study of cytomegalovirus exposure and HLA in healthy donors. Study findings and constraints: A later analysis showed HLA-associated TCR beta chains outstripping equally common others in clonal expansion.

Use of 60 Vbeta and 13 Jbeta primers characterized the PCR. The protocol was immunoSEQ multiplex PCR, while the TCRdb copy is restricted to in-frame clones and leaves out a portion. Of about 110,000 clones in the sample, 55% to 65% were seen once. CDR3 length: 13 residues. Germline V gives CDR1 SNHLY, CDR2 FYNNEI. The ends lost 7 bases at V and 5 bases at J; junction bases unmatched: 7. The sample holds one count of this clone. The antigen remains undetermined. V gene TRBV2 combines with J gene TRBJ2-5; 7 bases are shared with TRBD1. The sequencing input was PBMCs. This clonotype was obtained from a man younger than 40 in good health and CMV-seropositive. The CDR3 DNA sequence: TGTGCCAGCAACAGACAGGGAAAGGAGACCCAGTACTTC. It translates to CASNRQGKETQYF. The full variable domain, rest sourced from reference TRBV2 and TRBJ2-5, is EPEVTQTPSHQVTQMGQEVILRCVPISNHLYFYWYRQILGQKVEFLVSFYNNEISEKSEIFDDQFSVERPDGSNFTLKIRSTKLEDSAMYFCASNRQGKETQYFGPGTRLLVL.